Below, 22 T cell receptor beta chains from the same sample are listed, as sequenced in a study of T cell repertoires in cytomegalovirus infection. Via MiXCR, TCRdb re-called the reads, giving one row per CDR3 protein. The data show around 490,000 distinct CDR3 sequences, around 27% seen once. Sequenced material: PBMCs. The source is a human donor in good health (CMV status not recorded). Some clones in this sample may be carry-over from other donors' samples.

This clonotype has ten or more counts. This chain joins TRBV11-2 and TRBJ2-7; D possibly matches TRBD1 or TRBD2 (5 bases each). Trimming removed 1 base from V and 5 bases from J, with 9 bases in between. CDR1 is SGHAT, CDR2 FQNNGV, per germline. There are 13 residues in the CDR3. In DNA, the CDR3 is TGTGCCAGCAGCTTAGCGGGGCTCGACGAGCAGTACGTC. This encodes CASSLAGLDEQYV.

This chain joins TRBV11-2 and TRBJ1-2; TRBD1 is a possible D gene (5 bases). CDR3 length: 15 residues. Trimming removed 5 bases at V and 4 bases at J, with 17 bases between. Germline-derived CDR1 and CDR2 are SGHAT and FQNNGV. This CDR3 is CASSQTPGTFYGYTF. DNA for the CDR3: TGTGCCAGCAGCCAAACCCCTGGGACCTTCTATGGCTACACCTTC.

The CDR3 nucleotides are TGTGCCAGCAGCCCTGGGGGGGCAAGCTTAGGGCAGTACGTC. Its translation: CASSPGGASLGQYV. The chain recombines TRBV7-8 with TRBJ2-7; D is possibly TRBD2 (7 bases). CDR1 SGHVS and CDR2 FQNEAQ come from the germline V gene. V was trimmed by 5 bases and J by 9 bases, leaving 20 bases between them. CDR3 length: 14 amino acids.

This clonotype was picked up a small number of times. The V gene is TRBV27, the J gene TRBJ2-3; D might be TRBD2 (5 bases). The germline V and J ends were trimmed by 3 bases and 1 base, with 11 bases remaining between them. Germline CDR1 reads MNHEY; CDR2 reads SMNVEV (reference sequence). The CDR3 extends over 15 amino acids. The CDR3 reads CASSFQRIGTDTQYF. In DNA, the CDR3 is TGTGCCAGCAGTTTCCAGCGGATCGGCACAGATACGCAGTATTTT.

In its sample, this clonotype was seen a few times. The chain carries TRBV19 and TRBJ1-1; maybe TRBD1 (6 bases). V was shortened by 3 bases and J by 1 base, with 12 bases between the two germline ends. Germline assignment: CDR1 LNHDA and CDR2 SQIVND (reference sequence). The CDR3 has 15 amino acids. CDR3 region: CASSIEWTENTEAFF. DNA of the CDR3: TGTGCCAGTAGTATTGAGTGGACAGAGAACACTGAAGCTTTCTTT. The full variable domain, completed using reference TRBV19 and TRBJ1-1, is DGGITQSPKYLFRKEGQNVTLSCEQNLNHDAMYWYRQDPGQGLRLIYYSQIVNDFQKGDIAEGYSVSREKKESFPLTVTSAQKNPTAFYLCASSIEWTENTEAFFGQGTRLTVV.

The table lists this clonotype with many counts. The genes are TRBV7-2 and TRBJ2-2; D not certain. Trimming removed 3 bases from V and 3 bases from J, with 23 bases in between. The germline CDR1 and CDR2 sequences are SGHTA and FQGNSA. The CDR3 totals 19 residues. CDR3 DNA: TGTGCCAGCAGCTTTTGGGCAGTAAGGGCGATTGGGGACACCGGGGAGCTGTTTTTT. Amino acid sequence: CASSFWAVRAIGDTGELFF.

This clonotype has just a few counts. The chain joins TRBV12-3 or TRBV12-4 to TRBJ2-1; D perhaps matches TRBD2 (6 bases). The CDR3 spans 14 residues. Trimming shortened V by 6 bases and J by 6 bases, and 15 bases separated the two germline ends. The CDR3 reads CASRILSGVNEQFF. The CDR3 region has the DNA TGTGCCAGCAGGATCCTGTCGGGAGTCAATGAGCAGTTCTTC.

The CDR3 sequence: CASSLVSSGYNEQFF. The CDR3 DNA reads as TGTGCCAGCAGTTTAGTTTCTAGCGGGTACAATGAGCAGTTCTTC. The chain recombines TRBV27 with TRBJ2-1, with 8 positions matching TRBD2. CDR3 length equals 15 residues. V was clipped by 2 bases and J by 4 bases; unmatched bases: 4. CDR1 is MNHEY, CDR2 SMNVEV, per germline (reference sequence).

The chain uses TRBV15 and TRBJ2-2; tentative D call: TRBD1 (5 bases). Germline CDR1 is LNHNV and CDR2 is YYDKDF (reference sequence). Trimming stripped 6 bases from V and 1 base from J, with 15 bases between. This CDR3 is 16 amino acids long. The CDR3 DNA reads TGTGCCACCAGTCGAGGCAGGGCCGGGAACACCGGGGAGCTGTTTTTT. It encodes CATSRGRAGNTGELFF. The full variable domain, its missing parts supplied by reference TRBV15 and TRBJ2-2, is DAMVIQNPRYQVTQFGKPVTLSCSQTLNHNVMYWYQQKSSQAPKLLFHYYDKDFNNEADTPDNFQSRRPNTSFCFLDIRSPGLGDTAMYLCATSRGRAGNTGELFFGEGSRLTVL.

The rearrangement uses TRBV28 and TRBJ2-3; 8 bases are shared with TRBD2. This CDR3 has 17 residues. Germline values: CDR1 MDHEN, CDR2 SYDVKM. J gave up 5 bases and V 5 bases, and 15 bases lay outside the gene matches. The CDR3 loop is CASSQAPGRGEGDTQYF. Written as DNA, the CDR3 is TGTGCCAGCAGTCAAGCCCCCGGGAGGGGTGAAGGAGATACGCAGTATTTT. Complete variable domain (other parts from reference TRBV28 and TRBJ2-3): DVKVTQSSRYLVKRTGEKVFLECVQDMDHENMFWYRQDPGLGLRLIYFSYDVKMKEKGDIPEGYSVSREKKERFSLILESASTNQTSMYLCASSQAPGRGEGDTQYFGPGTRLTVL.

The chain has TRBV6-8 and TRBJ1-3; D might be TRBD1 (6 bases). Trimming removed 6 bases from V and 0 bases from J, with 12 bases in between. Looked up from germline, CDR1 is MNHGY and CDR2 is SAAAGT. The CDR3 totals 15 residues. CDR3 bases: TGTGCCAGCAGCGACAGGCCACGCTCTGGAAACACCATATATTTT. This gives the protein CASSDRPRSGNTIYF.

The chain is built from TRBV20-1 and TRBJ2-7, with no clear D. Trimming pared 2 bases from V and 2 bases from J, leaving 10 bases between. Germline V lookup: CDR1 DFQATT, CDR2 SNEGSKA (reference sequence). The CDR3 consists of 13 residues. Here the CDR3 DNA reads TGCAGTGCTAGATGGCGGAGTGCCTACGAGCAGTACTTC. This encodes CSARWRSAYEQYF.

This clonotype showed up many times. V is TRBV7-2 and J is TRBJ2-1, with 12 bases lining up with TRBD2. Unmatched junction bases numbered 9, after V lost 8 bases and J lost 7 bases. Germline lookup yields CDR1 SGHTA and CDR2 FQGNSA. The CDR3 has 15 amino acids. The CDR3 coding sequence is TGTGCCAGCTCCCGTGGACTAGCGGGACCTAATGAGCAGTTCTTC. Translation: CASSRGLAGPNEQFF.

The chain has TRBV12-3 or TRBV12-4 and TRBJ1-4; D call uncertain. The CDR3 totals 14 residues. The V end was cut by 3 bases, the J end by 5 bases, with 10 bases between. The CDR3 protein is CASSLAGINEKLFF. As DNA, the CDR3 is TGTGCCAGCAGTTTGGCAGGTATAAATGAAAAACTGTTTTTT.

The chain combines TRBV30 with TRBJ2-4; no clear D gene. CDR3 length: 14 residues. Deletions cut 0 bases from V and 1 base from J, with 7 bases between. Germline V CDR1 and CDR2: GTSNPN, SVGIG (reference sequence). CDR3 residues: CAWSVGAAKNIQYF. Written as DNA, the CDR3 is TGTGCCTGGAGTGTAGGAGCCGCCAAAAACATTCAGTACTTC.

This clonotype was seen a few times. The V and J genes are TRBV29-1 and TRBJ1-1; possible D gene TRBD1, 5 bases. CDR3 size: 10 residues. The germline gives CDR1 SQVTM, CDR2 ANQGSEA. Trimming shortened V by 4 bases and J by 8 bases, and 8 bases separated the two germline ends. The CDR3 nucleotides are TGCAGCGTTGTTTGGGACGAAGCTTTCTTT. This translates into CSVVWDEAFF.

This clonotype has at least ten counts. J is TRBJ1-4 and V is TRBV20-1; no definite D call. The germline gives CDR1 DFQATT, CDR2 SNEGSKA (reference sequence). Trimming took 0 bases from V and 3 from J, leaving 17 bases between them. This CDR3 region has 17 residues. As DNA, the CDR3 is TGCAGTGCTAGAGACATCAAAGGGTTACCAGCTAATGAAAAACTGTTTTTT. As protein: CSARDIKGLPANEKLFF.

This clonotype appeared a few times. V is TRBV7-6 and J is TRBJ2-1; the D call may be TRBD1 or TRBD2 (5 bases each). The germline V gene has CDR1 SGHVS and CDR2 FNYEAQ. Trimming cost V 5 bases and J 6 bases, with 17 bases left between them. This CDR3 has 15 residues. CDR3 in DNA: TGTGCCAGCAGCCTCGACAGTGGGGGATTCAATGAGCAGTTCTTC. Protein sequence: CASSLDSGGFNEQFF.

The chain is built from TRBV2 and TRBJ2-1; tentative D call: TRBD1 (5 bases). The germline V and J ends were trimmed by 8 bases and 8 bases, with 16 bases remaining between them. Germline CDR1 and CDR2: SNHLY and FYNNEI. CDR3 length equals 13 residues. CDR3 region: CASYYGGAHEQFF. CDR3 nucleotide sequence: TGTGCCAGCTATTATGGTGGGGCCCATGAGCAGTTCTTC.

In this sample, this clonotype turned up many times. The J gene is TRBJ2-7, the V gene TRBV7-2; 10 positions agree with TRBD2. The junction had 5 bases not matched to a gene; V was cut back by 5 bases and J by 7 bases. Per germline, CDR1 SGHTA and CDR2 FQGNSA. The CDR3 has 13 residues. In nucleotides, the CDR3 is TGTGCCAGCAGCCCCCATAGCGGGAGGGAGCAGTACTTC. Translated: CASSPHSGREQYF.

The CDR3 here is CSARGRVSGAGETQYF. The CDR3 DNA reads TGCAGTGCTAGAGGACGCGTCTCGGGGGCCGGAGAGACCCAGTACTTC. V gene TRBV20-1 combines with J gene TRBJ2-5; perhaps D is TRBD1 or TRBD2 (6 bases each). CDR3 length equals 16 residues. Germline assignment: CDR1 DFQATT and CDR2 SNEGSKA (reference sequence). Between the trimmed V and J ends, which lost 1 base and 4 bases, there was a span of 19 bases.

Only a few counts were recorded for this clonotype. The V gene is TRBV12-3 or TRBV12-4, the J gene TRBJ2-7; D remains unclear. V shed 2 bases and J shed 0 bases, with 5 bases lying between them. This CDR3 has 13 residues. The CDR3 DNA sequence: TGTGCCAGCAGTTTATTTGCCTCCTACGAGCAGTACTTC. Amino acids: CASSLFASYEQYF.